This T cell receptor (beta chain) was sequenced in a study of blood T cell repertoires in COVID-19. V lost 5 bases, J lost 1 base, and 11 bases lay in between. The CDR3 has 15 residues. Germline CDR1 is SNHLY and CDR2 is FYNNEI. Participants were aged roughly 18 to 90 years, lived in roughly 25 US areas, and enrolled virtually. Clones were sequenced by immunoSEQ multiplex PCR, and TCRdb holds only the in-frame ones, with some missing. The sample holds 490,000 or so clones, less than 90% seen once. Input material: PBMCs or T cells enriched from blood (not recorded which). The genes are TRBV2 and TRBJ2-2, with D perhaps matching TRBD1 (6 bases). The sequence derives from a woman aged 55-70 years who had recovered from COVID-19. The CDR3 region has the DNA TGTGCCAGCAGTTTACGGACAGTGAACACCGGGGAGCTGTTTTTT. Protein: CASSLRTVNTGELFF.